This passage covers 12 T cell receptor beta chains from one sample sequenced in a study of CD8 T cells in ankylosing spondylitis. TCRdb fed the 5' RACE reads into MiXCR, producing one record per CDR3 protein. The repertoire has approximately 250,000 distinct CDR3 sequences, 8.2% of them found once; the top ten carry more than 4.5%. The material sequenced was blood, either unsorted or a sorted T cell fraction (not recorded which). The receptor source for this set is a female donor with ankylosing spondylitis or in good health (not recorded which).

There are many counts of this clonotype. This chain connects TRBV15 to TRBJ2-7; 9 bases are a match to TRBD2. Germline V lookup: CDR1 LNHNV, CDR2 YYDKDF (reference sequence). This CDR3 contains 14 residues. J was trimmed by 4 bases and V by 1 base; bases with no gene match: 2. The CDR3 DNA reads as TGTGCCACCAGCAGAGTTGCGGGAGGGTACGAGCAGTACTTC. This codes for CATSRVAGGYEQYF.

This clonotype appeared many times. The V call is TRBV20-1, the J call TRBJ2-1; 9 nucleotides agree with TRBD2. The CDR3 loop spans 16 amino acids. Germline assignment: CDR1 DFQATT and CDR2 SNEGSKA (reference sequence). Trimming cost V 3 bases and J 5 bases; bases outside gene matches: 11. The CDR3 DNA reads TGCAGTGCTAGCGTCTCCCTAGCGGGAATTAACAATGAGCAGTTCTTC. Its translation is CSASVSLAGINNEQFF.

This clonotype was counted many times. DNA of the CDR3: TGCAGTGCTAGTCAGGCGGGAGTCGGGGAAGAGACCCAGTACTTC. This translates into CSASQAGVGEETQYF. The V and J genes are TRBV20-1 and TRBJ2-5; 7 bases match TRBD2. Trimming at V came to 3 bases and at J to 3 bases, leaving 10 bases not matched to a gene. The CDR3 loop spans 15 amino acids. CDR1 and CDR2 from the germline V gene are DFQATT and SNEGSKA (reference sequence).

This clonotype has ten or more counts. CDR3 amino acids: CASTPNVAGFQPQHF. CDR3 DNA sequence: TGTGCCAGCACACCCAACGTGGCCGGATTTCAGCCCCAGCATTTT. The chain joins TRBV2 to TRBJ1-5; D is unclear. Germline V gives CDR1 SNHLY, CDR2 FYNNEI. The length of the CDR3 is 15 residues. V gave up 7 bases and J gave up 6 bases, with 19 bases separating them.

This clonotype was counted many times. The rearrangement joins TRBV5-1 to TRBJ2-7; tentatively, D is TRBD2 (5 bases). Germline V CDR1 and CDR2: SGHRS, YFSETQ. Trimming pared 0 bases from V and 0 bases from J, leaving 10 bases between. The CDR3 has 15 residues. This CDR3 reads CASSLVVGNSYEQYF. CDR3 coding DNA: TGCGCCAGCAGCTTGGTGGTCGGGAACTCCTACGAGCAGTACTTC.

The J gene is TRBJ2-7, the V gene TRBV11-2; D assignment may be TRBD1 or TRBD2 (6 bases each). Looked up from germline, CDR1 is SGHAT and CDR2 is FQNNGV. V was clipped by 6 bases and J by 2 bases, with 14 bases between them. The CDR3 runs to 14 residues. The CDR3 DNA reads TGTGCCAGCAGGAAAAGGGGGGCCACCTACGAGCAGTACTTC. This encodes CASRKRGATYEQYF.

This clonotype was seen many times. CDR3 nucleotide sequence: TGTGCCAGCAGCCAAGGGCTAGCGGGAGAACAAGAAGATACGCAGTATTTT. Its protein product is CASSQGLAGEQEDTQYF. This sequence joins TRBV3-1 and TRBJ2-3; 10 nucleotides match TRBD2. The J segment lost 5 bases and the V segment lost 1 base, leaving 9 bases of the junction unmatched. Per the germline V gene, CDR1 is LGHDT and CDR2 is YNNKEL (reference sequence). The CDR3 sequence is 17 residues long.

The sample holds many counts of this clonotype. The rearrangement links TRBV11-2 to TRBJ2-4; D may be TRBD2 (6 bases). V was trimmed by 5 bases and J by 9 bases, leaving 17 bases between them. CDR3 size: 14 residues. The germline V gene has CDR1 SGHAT and CDR2 FQNNGV. This CDR3 reads CASSPTTRGVIQYF. In DNA, the CDR3 is TGTGCCAGCAGCCCGACTACCCGCGGGGTCATTCAGTACTTC. Full variable domain (rest looked up from reference TRBV11-2 and TRBJ2-4): EAGVAQSPRYKIIEKRQSVAFWCNPISGHATLYWYQQILGQGPKLLIQFQNNGVVDDSQLPKDRFSAERLKGVDSTLKIQPAKLEDSAVYLCASSPTTRGVIQYFGAGTRLSVL.

In its sample, this clonotype was seen many times. The chain employs TRBV15 and TRBJ1-4; D may be TRBD1 (5 bases). Trimming cost V 1 base and J 5 bases, with 11 bases left between them. In germline, CDR1 is LNHNV, CDR2 YYDKDF (reference sequence). This CDR3 has 15 residues. The CDR3 nucleotides are TGTGCCACCAGCAGAGTAGACAGCCCGAATGAAAAACTGTTTTTT. Protein sequence: CATSRVDSPNEKLFF.

The chain is built from TRBV29-1 and TRBJ1-2, with D tentatively TRBD1 (6 bases). Trimming removed 6 bases at V and 8 bases at J, with 16 bases between. The CDR3 runs 12 residues. CDR1 and CDR2 from the germline V gene are SQVTM and ANQGSEA. CDR3 in amino acids: CSVGQGQGGYTF. CDR3 DNA sequence: TGCAGCGTGGGACAAGGACAAGGGGGCTACACCTTC.

This clonotype was observed many times. The V and J genes are TRBV20-1 and TRBJ1-5; D unresolved. Germline CDR1 is DFQATT and CDR2 is SNEGSKA (reference sequence). The CDR3 is 14 amino acids. The ends were cut back, 1 base at V and 0 bases at J, with 7 bases in the middle. The CDR3 DNA reads TGCAGTGCTAGAGTTCGATATAGCAATCAGCCCCAGCATTTT. Amino acid sequence: CSARVRYSNQPQHF.

This clonotype was seen repeatedly, ten times or more. V usage is TRBV20-1 and J usage is TRBJ2-1; 8 positions agree with TRBD2. Germline CDR1 DFQATT, CDR2 SNEGSKA (reference sequence). J gave up 3 bases and V 2 bases, and 6 bases lay outside the gene matches. This CDR3 spans 15 amino acids. The CDR3 nucleotides are TGCAGTGCTAGAAAAGCGGGAGTCCTCTACAATGAGCAGTTCTTC. Translation gives CSARKAGVLYNEQFF.